This paragraph covers one T cell receptor (beta chain) sequence. The antigen is undetermined. This record belongs to a study of graft-versus-host responses after intestinal transplantation. Study details: Recipients had transplants, and these were multivisceral, liver-intestinal, or isolated intestinal. The study gave all recipients anti-thymocyte globulin induction, then tacrolimus and steroids for roughly 3 years.

Findings and caveats of the study: The recipient marrow held GvH clones, and some of them showed up first in ileum or blood. Some patients had graft-donor T cell macrochimerism. In their allografts, the ratios of graft-versus-host to host-versus-graft T cell clones were high.

TCRdb's table, derived via immunoSEQ multiplex PCR, lists solely in-frame clones and lacks some. Here the sample spans about 71,000 clones, about 92% being singletons. The CDR3 totals 14 residues. With 8 bases removed from V and 0 bases from J, the gap between germline ends came to 11 bases. CDR1 and CDR2 from the germline V gene are MNHEY and SVGAGI. The V gene is TRBV6-5, the J gene TRBJ1-3; the D is unclear. The TCR was taken from a human donor who received an intestinal transplant. This specimen was unstimulated CD8+ T cells sorted from spleen or lymph node cells, taken before intestinal transplant. The CDR3 nucleotides are TGTGCCAGCCGCCCAGCGACCTCTGGAAACACCATATATTTT. Protein product: CASRPATSGNTIYF.